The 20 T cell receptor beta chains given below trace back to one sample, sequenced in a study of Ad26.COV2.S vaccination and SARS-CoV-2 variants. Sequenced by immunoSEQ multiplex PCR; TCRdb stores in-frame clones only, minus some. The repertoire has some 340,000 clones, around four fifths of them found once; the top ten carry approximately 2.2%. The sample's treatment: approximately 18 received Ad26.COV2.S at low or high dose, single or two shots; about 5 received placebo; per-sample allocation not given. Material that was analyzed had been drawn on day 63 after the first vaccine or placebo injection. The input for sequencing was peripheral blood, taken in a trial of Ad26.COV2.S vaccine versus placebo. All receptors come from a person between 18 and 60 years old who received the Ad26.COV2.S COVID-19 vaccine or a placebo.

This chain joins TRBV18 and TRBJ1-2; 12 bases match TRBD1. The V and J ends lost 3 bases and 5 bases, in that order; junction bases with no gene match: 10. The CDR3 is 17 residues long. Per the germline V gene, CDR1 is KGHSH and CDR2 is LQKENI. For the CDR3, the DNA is TGTGCCAGCTCACCGAGAGTCCCGGGACAGGGGGCATATGGCTACACCTTC. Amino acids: CASSPRVPGQGAYGYTF.

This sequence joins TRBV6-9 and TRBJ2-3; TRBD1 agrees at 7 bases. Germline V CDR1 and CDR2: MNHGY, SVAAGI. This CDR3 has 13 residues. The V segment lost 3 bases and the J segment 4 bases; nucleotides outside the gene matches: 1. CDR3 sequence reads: CASSYTGADTQYF. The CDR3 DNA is TGTGCCAGCAGTTACACAGGGGCAGATACGCAGTATTTT.

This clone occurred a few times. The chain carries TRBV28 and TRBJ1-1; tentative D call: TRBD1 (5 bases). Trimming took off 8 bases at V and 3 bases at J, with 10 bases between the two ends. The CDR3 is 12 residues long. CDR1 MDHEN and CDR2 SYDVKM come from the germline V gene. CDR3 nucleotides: TGTGCCAGCTGGGGGAGGTACACTGAAGCTTTCTTT. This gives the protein CASWGRYTEAFF.

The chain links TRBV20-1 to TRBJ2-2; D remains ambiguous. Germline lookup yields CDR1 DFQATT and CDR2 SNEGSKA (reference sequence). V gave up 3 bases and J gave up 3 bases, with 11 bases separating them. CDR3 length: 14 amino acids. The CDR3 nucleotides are TGCAGTGCTAGTGACCCTGGTGACACCGGGGAGCTGTTTTTT. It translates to CSASDPGDTGELFF.

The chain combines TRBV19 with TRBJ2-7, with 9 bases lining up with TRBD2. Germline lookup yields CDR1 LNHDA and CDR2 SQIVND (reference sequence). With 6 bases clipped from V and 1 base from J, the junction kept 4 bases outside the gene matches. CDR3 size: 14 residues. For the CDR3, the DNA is TGTGCCAGTAGGAAAGCGGGGGGATCCTACGAGCAGTACTTC. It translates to CASRKAGGSYEQYF.

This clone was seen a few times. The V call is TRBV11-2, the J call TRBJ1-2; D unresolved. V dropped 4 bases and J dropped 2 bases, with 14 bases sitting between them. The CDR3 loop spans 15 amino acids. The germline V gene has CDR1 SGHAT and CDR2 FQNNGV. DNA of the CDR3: TGTGCCAGCAGCTCGAGGATGAACTCGAACTATGGCTACACCTTC. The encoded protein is CASSSRMNSNYGYTF.

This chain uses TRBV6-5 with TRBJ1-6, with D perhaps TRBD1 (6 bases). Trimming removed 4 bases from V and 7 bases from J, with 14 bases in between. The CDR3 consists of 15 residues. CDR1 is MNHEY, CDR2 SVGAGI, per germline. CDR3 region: CASSSDTGLNSPLHF. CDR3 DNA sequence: TGTGCCAGCAGTTCCGATACAGGGCTCAATTCACCCCTCCACTTT.

DNA of the CDR3: TGTGCCAGCAGCCCGACCGGGGCCCGGCAGGGCTCAGATACGCAGTATTTT. This translates into CASSPTGARQGSDTQYF. The genes are TRBV7-3 and TRBJ2-3; tentatively, D is TRBD1 or TRBD2 (5 bases each). The CDR3 extends over 17 amino acids. The ends were cut back, 5 bases at V and 4 bases at J, with 22 bases in the middle. CDR1 and CDR2 from the germline V gene are SGHTA and FQGTGA.

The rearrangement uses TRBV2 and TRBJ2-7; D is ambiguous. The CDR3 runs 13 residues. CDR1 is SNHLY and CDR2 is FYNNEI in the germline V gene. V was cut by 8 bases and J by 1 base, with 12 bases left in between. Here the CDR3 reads CASSSERSYEQYF. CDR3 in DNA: TGTGCCAGCTCCAGCGAGAGGTCCTACGAGCAGTACTTC.

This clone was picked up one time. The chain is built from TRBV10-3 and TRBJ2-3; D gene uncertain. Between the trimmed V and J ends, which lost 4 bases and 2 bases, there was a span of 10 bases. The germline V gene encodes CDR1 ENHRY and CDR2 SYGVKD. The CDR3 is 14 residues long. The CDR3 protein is CAISASPITDTQYF. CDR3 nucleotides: TGTGCCATCAGTGCCTCGCCTATCACAGATACGCAGTATTTT.

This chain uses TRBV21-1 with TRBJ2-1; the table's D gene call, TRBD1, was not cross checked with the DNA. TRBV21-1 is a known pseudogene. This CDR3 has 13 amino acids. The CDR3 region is CALTGVGENEQFF. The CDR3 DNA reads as TGTGCCCTTACAGGGGTCGGGGAGAATGAGCAGTTCTTC.

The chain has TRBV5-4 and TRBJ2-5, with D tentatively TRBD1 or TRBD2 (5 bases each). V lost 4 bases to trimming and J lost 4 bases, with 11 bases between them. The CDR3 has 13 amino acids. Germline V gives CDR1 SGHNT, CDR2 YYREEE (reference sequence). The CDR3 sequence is CASSDRDGETQYF. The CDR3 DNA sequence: TGTGCCAGCAGCGACCGGGACGGAGAGACCCAGTACTTC.

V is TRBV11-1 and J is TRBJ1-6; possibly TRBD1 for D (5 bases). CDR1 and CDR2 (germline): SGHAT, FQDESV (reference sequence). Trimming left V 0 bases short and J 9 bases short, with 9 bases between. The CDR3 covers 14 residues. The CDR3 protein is CASSLAGVGSPLHF. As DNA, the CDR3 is TGTGCCAGCAGCTTAGCAGGGGTTGGTTCACCCCTCCACTTT. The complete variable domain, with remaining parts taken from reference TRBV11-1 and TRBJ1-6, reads EAEVAQSPRYKITEKSQAVAFWCDPISGHATLYWYRQILGQGPELLVQFQDESVVDDSQLPKDRFSAERLKGVDSTLKIQPAELGDSAMYLCASSLAGVGSPLHFGNGTRLTVT.

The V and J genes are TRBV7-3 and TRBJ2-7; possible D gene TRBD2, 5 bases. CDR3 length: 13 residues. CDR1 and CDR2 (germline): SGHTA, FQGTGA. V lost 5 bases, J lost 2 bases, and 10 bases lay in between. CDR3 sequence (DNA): TGTGCCAGCAGCCAAAACGGGGCCTACGAGCAGTACTTC. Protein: CASSQNGAYEQYF.

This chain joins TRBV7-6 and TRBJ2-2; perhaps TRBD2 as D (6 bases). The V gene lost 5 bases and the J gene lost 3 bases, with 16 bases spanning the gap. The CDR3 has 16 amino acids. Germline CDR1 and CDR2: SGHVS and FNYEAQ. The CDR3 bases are TGTGCCAGCAGCCAGGTCGGGGGTTTTGACACCGGGGAGCTGTTTTTT. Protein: CASSQVGGFDTGELFF. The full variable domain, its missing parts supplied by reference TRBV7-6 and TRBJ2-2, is GAGVSQSPRYKVTKRGQDVALRCDPISGHVSLYWYRQALGQGPEFLTYFNYEAQQDKSGLPNDRFSAERPEGSISTLTIQRTEQRDSAMYRCASSQVGGFDTGELFFGEGSRLTVL.

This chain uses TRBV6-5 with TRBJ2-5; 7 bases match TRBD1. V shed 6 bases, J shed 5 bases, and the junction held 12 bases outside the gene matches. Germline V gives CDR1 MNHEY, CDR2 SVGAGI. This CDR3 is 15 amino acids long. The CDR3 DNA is TGTGCCAGCAGCGCTCACAGGGGAATGGAGGAGACCCAGTACTTC. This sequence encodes CASSAHRGMEETQYF.

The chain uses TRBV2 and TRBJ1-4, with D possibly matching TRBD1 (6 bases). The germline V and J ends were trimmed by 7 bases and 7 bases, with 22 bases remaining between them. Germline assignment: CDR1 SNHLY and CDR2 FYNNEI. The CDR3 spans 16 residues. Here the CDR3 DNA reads TGTGCCAGCACTGAGGGGGGGGGTCGTGGCTCTGAAAAACTGTTTTTT. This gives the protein CASTEGGGRGSEKLFF.

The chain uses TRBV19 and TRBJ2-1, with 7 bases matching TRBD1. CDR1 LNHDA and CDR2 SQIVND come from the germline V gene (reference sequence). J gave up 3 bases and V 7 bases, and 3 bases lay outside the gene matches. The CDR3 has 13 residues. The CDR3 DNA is TGTGCCAGTAAGGGACAGCTCTACAATGAGCAGTTCTTC. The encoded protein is CASKGQLYNEQFF.

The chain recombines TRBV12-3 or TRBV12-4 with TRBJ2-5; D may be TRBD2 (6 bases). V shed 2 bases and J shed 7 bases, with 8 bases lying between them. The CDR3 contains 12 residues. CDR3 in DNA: TGTGCCAGCAGTTTACGGCGGGGGACCCAGTACTTC. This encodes CASSLRRGTQYF.

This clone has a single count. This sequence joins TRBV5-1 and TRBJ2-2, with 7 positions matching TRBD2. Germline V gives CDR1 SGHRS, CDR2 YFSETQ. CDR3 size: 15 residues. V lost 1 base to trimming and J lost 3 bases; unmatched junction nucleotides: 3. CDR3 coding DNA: TGCGCCAGCAGCTTGAACCTAGCGGACACCGGGGAGCTGTTTTTT. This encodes CASSLNLADTGELFF.